These 8 T cell receptor beta chains originate from one sample sequenced in a study of technical replicates of blood from a few donors (TCRdb year 2017). Library creation used the immunoSEQ multiplex PCR assay. TCRdb took this table from immuneACCESS and kept in-frame rearrangements with V and J called. Such tables lack part of the clones; where checked against another copy, unresolved V genes explain under half of the gap, and the rest is unexplained. A total of some 70,000 clones appear in this sample, about 90% of them only once. The top ten hold 0.3% to 0.4% of the sample. Sequenced material: T cells isolated from PBMCs. The receptor set was obtained from a human donor in good health.

This clone was picked up one time. The chain uses TRBV6-5 and TRBJ2-3; D is unresolved. The germline gives CDR1 MNHEY, CDR2 SVGAGI. This CDR3 comprises 16 residues. V was clipped by 2 bases and J by 0 bases, with 12 bases between them. The DNA of the CDR3 is TGTGCCAGCAGTTACCTGATCAGGTCTAGCACAGATACGCAGTATTTT. Its protein product is CASSYLIRSSTDTQYF.

The chain combines TRBV6-1 with TRBJ1-5, with 9 bases matching TRBD1. Germline V gene data show CDR1 as MNHNS and CDR2 as SASEGT. V shed 6 bases, J shed 5 bases, and the junction held 5 bases outside the gene matches. This CDR3 contains 14 residues. The DNA of the CDR3 is TGTGCCAGCAGGGGACAGGGCTTCGATCAGCCCCAGCATTTT. Residues: CASRGQGFDQPQHF.

The V gene is TRBV15, the J gene TRBJ2-3, with D possibly being TRBD2 (6 bases). Germline assignment: CDR1 LNHNV and CDR2 YYDKDF (reference sequence). This CDR3 contains 17 residues. V lost 3 bases to trimming and J lost 4 bases, with 20 bases between them. CDR3 region: CATSRMGSGLSADTQYF. CDR3 sequence (DNA): TGTGCCACCAGCAGGATGGGGAGCGGGCTTAGTGCAGATACGCAGTATTTT.

The chain recombines TRBV19 with TRBJ2-7, with 10 bases matching TRBD2. Losses at the gene ends were 1 base for V and 3 bases for J; bases not matched to a gene: 0. Looked up from germline, CDR1 is LNHDA and CDR2 is SQIVND (reference sequence). CDR3 length: 14 amino acids. DNA for the CDR3: TGTGCCAGTAGTATAGCTAGCGGGAGCTACGAGCAGTACTTC. This codes for CASSIASGSYEQYF.

V usage is TRBV4-3 and J usage is TRBJ1-1, with TRBD1 as a possible D gene (5 bases). V dropped 1 base and J dropped 1 base, with 10 bases sitting between them. The CDR3 totals 15 residues. Germline CDR1 LGHNA, CDR2 YSLEER. CDR3 bases: TGCGCCAGCAGCCAAGCGGCGACAGAGAACACTGAAGCTTTCTTT. Amino acid sequence: CASSQAATENTEAFF.

The chain carries TRBV4-1 and TRBJ1-4; 9 nucleotides match TRBD1. CDR1 is MGHRA, CDR2 YSYEKL, per germline. V dropped 1 base and J dropped 4; count of bases not matched to a gene: 1. The CDR3 is 15 residues long. As DNA, the CDR3 is TGCGCCAGCAGCCAAGGGGACAGGGATAATGAAAAACTGTTTTTT. Its translation: CASSQGDRDNEKLFF.

The chain uses TRBV25-1 and TRBJ2-5; 9 bases fit TRBD1. Losses at the gene ends were 6 bases for V and 6 bases for J; bases not matched to a gene: 11. The germline V gene has CDR1 MGHDK and CDR2 SYGVNS. This CDR3 comprises 15 residues. CDR3 residues: CASRGTGFFEQTQYF. The CDR3 DNA sequence: TGTGCCAGCAGGGGGACAGGGTTTTTCGAGCAGACCCAGTACTTC.

Remarks on this clone: At one end the junction does not follow the germline gene, possibly because of a read error. This chain uses TRBV6-1 with TRBJ1-3, with 9 bases lining up with TRBD1. This CDR3 has 14 residues. Germline V lookup: CDR1 MNHNS, CDR2 SASEGT. The CDR3 coding sequence is TGTGCCGGCAGGGACAGGGCCTCTGGAAACACCATATATTTT. Its protein is CAGRDRASGNTIYF.